The clone carrying this TCR beta chain was counted ten times or more. Its antigen is currently unknown. A junction boundary mismatches the germline segment, possibly from a read error. This entry comes from a study of T cells in Graves' hyperthyroidism and ophthalmopathy. Study observations and caveats: Clonotypes that were expanded in thyroid above 0.001 mostly appeared in blood too.

The source material, RNA transcripts, was used to amplify TCR beta CDR3 regions. The study used the HTBI primer set for a first-round RT-PCR of the TCR CDR3. TCRdb re-derived calls from the multiplex PCR reads in MiXCR, one entry per CDR3 protein. Here the sample spans some 420,000 distinct CDR3 sequences, roughly an eighth being singletons. Graves' hyperthyroidism without ophthalmopathy progression within 18 months was termed stable. CDR3 length: 15 residues. Germline-derived CDR1 and CDR2 are MNHNS and SASEGT. This TCR was sampled from a woman younger than 30 with Graves' hyperthyroidism. The sequencing input was blood. The rearrangement links TRBV6-1 to TRBJ2-5; 8 nucleotides align to TRBD1. This chain's CDR3 is CASREGTGPQETQYF. CDR3 in DNA: TGTGCCAGCAGAGAAGGGACAGGCCCCCAAGAGACCCAGTACTTC.